These T cell receptor beta chains were read from a single sample in a study of blood T cell repertoires in COVID-19. The protocol was immunoSEQ multiplex PCR, while the TCRdb copy is restricted to in-frame clones and leaves out a portion. This sample yields 200,000 to 300,000 clones, of which approximately 80% are seen a single time; 3.4% belongs to the top ten. The source material was peripheral blood. The receptors were sampled from a woman in her late teens or twenties with acute or convalescent COVID-19. Both conserved end residues are part of each CDR3. The order of the fields is J gene, clone size, V gene, D gene, CDR3 DNA, CDR3 protein. D genes are given only for firm matches. Clone size is not always given. Where it is, it says once, few, many or a class for expanded clones.

TRBJ2-5 NA TRBV20-1 TRBD2 TGCAGTGCTAGTAGCTCCGGGAGGACTCGGCAAGAGACCCAGTACTTC CSASSSGRTRQETQYF
TRBJ1-2 NA TRBV19 NA TGTGCCAGTAGTATGAGGGAGGGCCTCTATGGCTACACCTTC CASSMREGLYGYTF
TRBJ2-5 NA TRBV30 NA TGTGCCTGGAGTCGGCAAGAGACCCAGTACTTC CAWSRQETQYF
TRBJ1-6 NA TRBV11-2 NA TGTGCCAGCAGCTTGAACAGGGTCGTAAATTCACCCCTCCACTTT CASSLNRVVNSPLHF
TRBJ2-1 NA TRBV6-5 TRBD2 TGTGCCAGCAGTTACCCGGGACTAACCTACAATGAGCAGTTCTTC CASSYPGLTYNEQFF
TRBJ1-5 NA TRBV10-3 TRBD1 TGTGCCATCAGCATGACAGGGGACAATCAGCCCCAGCATTTT CAISMTGDNQPQHF
TRBJ2-1 many TRBV21-1 NA TGTGCCAGCAGCAAACCCTGGTGCGGCGATGAGCAGTTCTTC CASSKPWCGDEQFF
TRBJ1-2 NA TRBV11-2 NA TGTGCCAGCAGCTCACAGGCTTCTAACTATGGCTACACCTTC CASSSQASNYGYTF
TRBJ1-2 NA TRBV7-9 NA TGTGCCAGCAGCTTCCAGGCTAACTATGGCTACACCTTC CASSFQANYGYTF
TRBJ2-1 NA TRBV7-2 TRBD2 TGTGCCAGCAGCGCTCGGGCGGGAGGGCCTCTAAATGAGCAGTTCTTC CASSARAGGPLNEQFF
TRBJ2-1 NA TRBV29-1 TRBD2 TGCAGCGTCGCACTAGCGGGAGGGGGTGAGCAGTTCTTC CSVALAGGGEQFF
TRBJ1-5 NA TRBV7-2 NA TGTGCCAGCAGCTTAAGCTCCGGAGGTGGCAATCAGCCCCAGCATTTT CASSLSSGGGNQPQHF
TRBJ2-3 NA TRBV29-1 NA TGCAGCGCAGGCCTAGTGACAGATACGCAGTATTTT CSAGLVTDTQYF
TRBJ1-2 few TRBV18 TRBD1 TGTGCCAGCTCACCATTCGGGACAGGGCCGGATGGCTACACCTTC CASSPFGTGPDGYTF
TRBJ2-5 NA TRBV14 TRBD1 TGTGCCAGCAGCCGAGGGACAGTGCGCCAAGAGACCCAGTACTTC CASSRGTVRQETQYF
TRBJ1-2 many TRBV7-2 NA TGTGCCAGCAGCTTAGATAGGACTAGGAGCTATGGCTACACCTTC CASSLDRTRSYGYTF
TRBJ1-1 NA TRBV7-2 TRBD1 TGTGCCAGCAGCTCCCGTGGCAGGGGGGACACTGAAGCTTTCTTT CASSSRGRGDTEAFF
TRBJ2-7 NA TRBV19 TRBD1 TGTGCCAGTAGTATGGGGGCCGGGACAGGGACCTACGAGCAGTACTTC CASSMGAGTGTYEQYF
TRBJ2-7 NA TRBV30 NA TGTGCCTGGAGTGCCCGTTACGAGCAGTACTTC CAWSARYEQYF
TRBJ2-7 many TRBV29-1 TRBD2 TGCAGCGTTGAAGGCCTATCGGGGACTAGCGGGAGGATCACCTACGAGCAGTACTTC CSVEGLSGTSGRITYEQYF
TRBJ1-1 NA TRBV29-1 TRBD1 TGCAGCGTTGTTTGGACAGGGAACATGAACACTGAAGCTTTCTTT CSVVWTGNMNTEAFF
TRBJ2-1 few TRBV15 TRBD2 TGTGCCACCAGCAGAGTTGGTAGCGGGAGTGGCCCCTACAATGAGCAGTTCTTC CATSRVGSGSGPYNEQFF
TRBJ2-1 NA TRBV5-1 TRBD2 TGCGCCAGCAGCTTGGTCCCGGGACTAGGAGACAATGAGCAGTTCTTC CASSLVPGLGDNEQFF
TRBJ2-5 NA TRBV6-1 TRBD1 TGTGCCAGCAGTGATCCGGACAGGGAGGAGACCCAGTACTTC CASSDPDREETQYF
TRBJ2-7 NA TRBV18 NA TGTGCCAGCTCACCCGAGTCGGCCTACGAGCAGTACTTC CASSPESAYEQYF
TRBJ1-1 once TRBV6-5 NA TGTGCCAGCAGTACCCCAAACGGTTGGCAGGCTGAAGCTTTCTTT CASSTPNGWQAEAFF
TRBJ2-7 NA TRBV5-1 NA TGCGCCAGCAGTCCGGGATCCTACGAGCAGTACTTC CASSPGSYEQYF
TRBJ1-5 NA TRBV12-3/TRBV12-4 TRBD1 TGTGCCAGCAGTCCAGGGGGGATAGTAGCCCAGCATTTT CASSPGGIVAQHF
TRBJ1-2 NA TRBV5-1 TRBD1 TGCGCCAGCAGCTTCTCCGGGACAGCTAACTATGGCTACACCTTC CASSFSGTANYGYTF
TRBJ2-7 NA TRBV13 NA TGTGCCAGCAGCTTCCCAGGGGCGGCCTCCTACGAGCAGTACTTC CASSFPGAASYEQYF
TRBJ1-2 NA TRBV28 NA TGTGCCAGCAGCCCACGTAGATTGTTAGGCTACACCTTC CASSPRRLLGYTF
TRBJ1-1 NA TRBV6-2/TRBV6-3 NA TGTGCCAGCAGTTACTCGGCGACAAAGACTGAAGCTTTCTTT CASSYSATKTEAFF
TRBJ1-3 few TRBV2 NA TGTGCCAGCAGTGAAGACGGGGGGCCCTTCTCCTCTGGAAACACCATATATTTT CASSEDGGPFSSGNTIYF
TRBJ2-1 NA TRBV7-2 NA TGTGCCAGCAGCCTTTTATCCGGGTACAATGAGCAGTTCTTC CASSLLSGYNEQFF
TRBJ1-2 once TRBV18 TRBD1 TGTGCCAGCTCACCAGGGCCCGGACAGGGGTATGGCTACACCTTC CASSPGPGQGYGYTF
TRBJ2-7 NA TRBV5-1 TRBD1 TGCGCCAGCAGCTTGGTCGCGGTGAGGGGGCCCTACGAGCAGTACTTC CASSLVAVRGPYEQYF
TRBJ1-1 NA TRBV11-3 NA TGTGCCAGCAGCCGACAGGAAAACACTGAAGCTTTCTTT CASSRQENTEAFF
TRBJ2-5 NA TRBV3-1/TRBV3-2 TRBD2 TGTGCCAGCAGCCACTGGGCCGGGACTAGCGGGATCGATCGAGAGACCCAGTACTTC CASSHWAGTSGIDRETQYF
TRBJ2-7 NA TRBV7-9 TRBD1 TGTGCCAGCAGCTTAGTCTCTTCGGGGACAGGGGGCCACGAGCAGTACTTC CASSLVSSGTGGHEQYF
TRBJ1-2 NA TRBV7-3 NA TGTGCCAGCAGCTTGTACGGCGGCGCGGGCTATGGCTACACCTTC CASSLYGGAGYGYTF
TRBJ2-3 NA TRBV2 NA TGTGCCAGCAAACGACAGTCTAGCACAGATACGCAGTATTTT CASKRQSSTDTQYF
TRBJ2-7 few TRBV4-1 NA TGCGCCAGCAGCCAAGGTCAGGCCTCCTACGAGCAGTACTTC CASSQGQASYEQYF
TRBJ2-7 NA TRBV5-1 NA TGCGCCAGCAGCTTGGCTCAGGGGGGCGAGCAGTACTTC CASSLAQGGEQYF
TRBJ1-2 NA TRBV19 TRBD1 TGTGCCAGTAGTACGGACAGGGCCGGTGGCTACACCTTC CASSTDRAGGYTF